This T cell receptor beta chain was sequenced during a study of blood T cell repertoires in COVID-19. Produced via immunoSEQ multiplex PCR; TCRdb's table is partial and in-frame only. The sample consists of over 80,000 clones, more than 70% of them appearing once. Trimming cost V 3 bases and J 0 bases, with 7 bases left between them. The length of the CDR3 is 13 residues. Germline V gives CDR1 SQVTM, CDR2 ANQGSEA. The sequence was collected from a human donor in a cohort sampled during active COVID-19. The chain uses TRBV29-1 and TRBJ2-3; D is uncertain. The sequenced sample was peripheral blood. The CDR3 bases are TGCAGCGTTGAGACGACTAGCACAGATACGCAGTATTTT. Encoded protein: CSVETTSTDTQYF.